This T cell receptor (beta chain) was captured by sequencing in a study of Graves' ophthalmopathy and Graves' hyperthyroidism. Scientists amplified the TCR beta CDR3 regions from RNA transcripts. Scientists carried out first-round RT-PCR using HTBI primers and then a second-round multiplex PCR. MiXCR, applied by TCRdb to the multiplex PCR reads, yields one record per CDR3 protein. The data show about 400,000 distinct CDR3 sequences, about 18% seen once. The CDR3 is 15 residues long. V was shortened by 6 bases and J by 9 bases, with 18 bases between the two germline ends. This clonotype was seen many times.

This chain uses TRBV12-3 or TRBV12-4 with TRBJ1-6; perhaps TRBD1 as D (6 bases). This clonotype was sampled from a woman younger than 35 with Graves' ophthalmopathy. Sequencing used peripheral blood. Written as DNA, the CDR3 is TGTGCCAGCAGCCTACAGGGTATTCAGGGTTCACCCCTCCACTTT. The encoded protein is CASSLQGIQGSPLHF.